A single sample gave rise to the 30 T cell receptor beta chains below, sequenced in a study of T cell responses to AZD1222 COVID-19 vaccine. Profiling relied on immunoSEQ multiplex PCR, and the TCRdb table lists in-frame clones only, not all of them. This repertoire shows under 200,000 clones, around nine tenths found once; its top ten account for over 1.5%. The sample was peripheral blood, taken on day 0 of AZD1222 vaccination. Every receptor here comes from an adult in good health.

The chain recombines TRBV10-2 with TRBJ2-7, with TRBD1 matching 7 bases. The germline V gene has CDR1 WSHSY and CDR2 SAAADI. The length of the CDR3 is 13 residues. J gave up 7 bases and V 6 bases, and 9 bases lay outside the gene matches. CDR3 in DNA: TGCGCCAGCAGGACAGGGAATTTGCGGGAGCAGTACTTC. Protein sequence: CASRTGNLREQYF.

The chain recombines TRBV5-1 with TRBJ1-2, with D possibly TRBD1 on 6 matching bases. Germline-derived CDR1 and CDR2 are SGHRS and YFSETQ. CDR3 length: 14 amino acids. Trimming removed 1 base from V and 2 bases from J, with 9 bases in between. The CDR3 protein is CASSLQGFNYGYTF. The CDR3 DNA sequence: TGCGCCAGCAGCTTGCAGGGGTTCAACTATGGCTACACCTTC.

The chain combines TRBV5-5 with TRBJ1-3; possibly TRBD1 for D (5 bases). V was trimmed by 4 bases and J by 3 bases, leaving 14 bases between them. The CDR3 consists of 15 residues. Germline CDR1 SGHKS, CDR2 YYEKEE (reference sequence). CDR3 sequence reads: CASSPERGRGNTIYF. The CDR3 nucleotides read TGTGCCAGCAGCCCTGAGAGGGGTCGTGGAAACACCATATATTTT.

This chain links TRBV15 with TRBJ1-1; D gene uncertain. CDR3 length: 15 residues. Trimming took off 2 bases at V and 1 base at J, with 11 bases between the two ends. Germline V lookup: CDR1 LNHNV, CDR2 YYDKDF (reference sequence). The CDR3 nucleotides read TGTGCCACCAGCAGACCAGTCAACCGGAACACTGAAGCTTTCTTT. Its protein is CATSRPVNRNTEAFF. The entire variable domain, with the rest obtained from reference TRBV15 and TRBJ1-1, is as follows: DAMVIQNPRYQVTQFGKPVTLSCSQTLNHNVMYWYQQKSSQAPKLLFHYYDKDFNNEADTPDNFQSRRPNTSFCFLDIRSPGLGDTAMYLCATSRPVNRNTEAFFGQGTRLTVV.

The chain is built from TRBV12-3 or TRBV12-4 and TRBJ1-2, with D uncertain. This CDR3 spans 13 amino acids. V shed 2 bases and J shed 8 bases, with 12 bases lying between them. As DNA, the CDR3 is TGTGCCAGCAGTTTACTTGCGAGGCGCGGCTACACCTTC. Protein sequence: CASSLLARRGYTF.

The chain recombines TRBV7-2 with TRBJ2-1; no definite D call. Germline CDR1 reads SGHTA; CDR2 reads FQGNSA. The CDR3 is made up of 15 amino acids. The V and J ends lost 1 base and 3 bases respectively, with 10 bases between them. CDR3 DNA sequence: TGTGCCAGCAGCTTAGTGTGGCGGAACTACAATGAGCAGTTCTTC. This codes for CASSLVWRNYNEQFF.

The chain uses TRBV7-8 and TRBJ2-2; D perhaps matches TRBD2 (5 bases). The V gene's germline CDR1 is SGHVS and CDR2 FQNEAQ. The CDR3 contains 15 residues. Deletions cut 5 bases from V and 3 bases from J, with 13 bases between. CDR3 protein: CASSPNRGDTGELFF. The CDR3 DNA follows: TGTGCCAGCAGCCCTAATCGGGGAGACACCGGGGAGCTGTTTTTT.

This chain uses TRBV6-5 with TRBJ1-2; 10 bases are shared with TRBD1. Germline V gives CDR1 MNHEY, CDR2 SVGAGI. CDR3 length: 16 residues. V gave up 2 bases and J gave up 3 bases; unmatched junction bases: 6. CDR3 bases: TGTGCCAGCAGTTACCTAAGACAGGGGGCAGACTATGGCTACACCTTC. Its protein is CASSYLRQGADYGYTF.

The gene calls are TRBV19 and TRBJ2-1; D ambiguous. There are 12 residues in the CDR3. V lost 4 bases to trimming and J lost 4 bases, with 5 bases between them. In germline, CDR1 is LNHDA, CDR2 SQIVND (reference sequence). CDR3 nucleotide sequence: TGTGCCAGTAGTAAAGATTACAATGAGCAGTTCTTC. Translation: CASSKDYNEQFF.

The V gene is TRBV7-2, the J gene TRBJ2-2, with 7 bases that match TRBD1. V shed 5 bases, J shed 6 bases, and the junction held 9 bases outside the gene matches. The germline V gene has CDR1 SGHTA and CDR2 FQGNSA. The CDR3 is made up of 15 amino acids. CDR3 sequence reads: CASSASTGVPGELFF. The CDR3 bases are TGTGCCAGCAGCGCCAGCACAGGGGTCCCCGGGGAGCTGTTTTTT. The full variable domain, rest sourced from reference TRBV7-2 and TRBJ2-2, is GAGVSQSPSNKVTEKGKDVELRCDPISGHTALYWYRQSLGQGLEFLIYFQGNSAPDKSGLPSDRFSAERTGGSVSTLTIQRTQQEDSAVYLCASSASTGVPGELFFGEGSRLTVL.

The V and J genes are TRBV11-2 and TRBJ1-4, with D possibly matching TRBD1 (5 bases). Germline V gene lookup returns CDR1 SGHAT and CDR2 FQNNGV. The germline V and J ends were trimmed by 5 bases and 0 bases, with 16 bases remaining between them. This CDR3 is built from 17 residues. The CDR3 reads CASSEDSLFATNEKLFF. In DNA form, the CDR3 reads TGTGCCAGCAGCGAAGACAGCCTATTCGCAACTAATGAAAAACTGTTTTTT.

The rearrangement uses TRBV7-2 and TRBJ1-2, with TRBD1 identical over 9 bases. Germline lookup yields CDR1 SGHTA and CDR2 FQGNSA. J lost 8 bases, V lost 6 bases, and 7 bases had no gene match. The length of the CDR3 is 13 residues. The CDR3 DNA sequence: TGTGCCAGCAGACAGGGGGCGGAGACAGGCTACACCTTC. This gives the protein CASRQGAETGYTF.

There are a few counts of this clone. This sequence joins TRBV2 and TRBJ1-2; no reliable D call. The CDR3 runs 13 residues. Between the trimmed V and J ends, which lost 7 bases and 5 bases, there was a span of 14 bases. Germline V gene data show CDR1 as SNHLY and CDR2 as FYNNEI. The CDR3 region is CASKREGGYGYTF. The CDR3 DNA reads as TGTGCCAGCAAGAGAGAGGGTGGGTATGGCTACACCTTC. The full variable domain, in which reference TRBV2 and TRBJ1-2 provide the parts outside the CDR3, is EPEVTQTPSHQVTQMGQEVILRCVPISNHLYFYWYRQILGQKVEFLVSFYNNEISEKSEIFDDQFSVERPDGSNFTLKIRSTKLEDSAMYFCASKREGGYGYTFGSGTRLTVV.

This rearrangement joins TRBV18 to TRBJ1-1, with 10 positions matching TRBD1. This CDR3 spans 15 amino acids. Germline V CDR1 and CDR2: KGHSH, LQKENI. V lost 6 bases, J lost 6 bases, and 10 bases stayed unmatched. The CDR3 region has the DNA TGTGCCAGCTCGGGGGCCGACAGGGGGCGATCTGAAGCTTTCTTT. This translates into CASSGADRGRSEAFF.

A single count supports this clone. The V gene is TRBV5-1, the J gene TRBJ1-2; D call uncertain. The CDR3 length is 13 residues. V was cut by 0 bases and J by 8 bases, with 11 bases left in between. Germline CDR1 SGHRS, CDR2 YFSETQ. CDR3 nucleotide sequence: TGCGCCAGCAGCTTGGTGTCAGGTGGGGGCTACACCTTC. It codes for CASSLVSGGGYTF.

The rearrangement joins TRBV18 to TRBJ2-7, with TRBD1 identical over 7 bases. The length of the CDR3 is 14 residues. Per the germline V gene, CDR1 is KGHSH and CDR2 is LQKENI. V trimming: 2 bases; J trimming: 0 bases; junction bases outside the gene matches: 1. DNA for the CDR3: TGTGCCAGCTCACCAGGGGACAGCTCCTACGAGCAGTACTTC. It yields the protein CASSPGDSSYEQYF.

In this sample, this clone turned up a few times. In DNA, the CDR3 is TGTGCCAGCAGCCGTTGGGAGGGAGGCAATTCACCCCTCCACTTT. It codes for CASSRWEGGNSPLHF. This chain joins TRBV5-8 and TRBJ1-6; D gene unclear. Per the germline V gene, CDR1 is SGHTS and CDR2 is YDEGEE. This CDR3 has 15 residues. V shed 4 bases and J shed 7 bases, with 15 bases lying between them.

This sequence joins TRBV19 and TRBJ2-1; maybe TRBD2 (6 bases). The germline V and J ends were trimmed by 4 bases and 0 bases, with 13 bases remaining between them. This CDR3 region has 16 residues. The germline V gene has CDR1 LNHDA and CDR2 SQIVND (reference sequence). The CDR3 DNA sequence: TGTGCCAGTAGTACGGGGGACCCTAGCTCCTACAATGAGCAGTTCTTC. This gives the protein CASSTGDPSSYNEQFF.

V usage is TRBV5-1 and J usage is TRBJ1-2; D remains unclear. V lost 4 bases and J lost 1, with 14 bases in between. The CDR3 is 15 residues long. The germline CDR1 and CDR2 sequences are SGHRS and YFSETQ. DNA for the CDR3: TGCGCCAGCAGCCCTTCCTCCACGATTAACTATGGCTACACCTTC. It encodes CASSPSSTINYGYTF. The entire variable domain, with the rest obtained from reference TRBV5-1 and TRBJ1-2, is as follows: KAGVTQTPRYLIKTRGQQVTLSCSPISGHRSVSWYQQTPGQGLQFLFEYFSETQRNKGNFPGRFSGRQFSNSRSEMNVSTLELGDSALYLCASSPSSTINYGYTFGSGTRLTVV.

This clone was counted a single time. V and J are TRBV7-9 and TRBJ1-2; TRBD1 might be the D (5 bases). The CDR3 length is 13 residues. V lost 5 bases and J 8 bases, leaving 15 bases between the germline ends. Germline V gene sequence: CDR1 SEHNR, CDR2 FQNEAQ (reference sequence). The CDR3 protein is CASSPGTGSGYTF. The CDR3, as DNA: TGTGCCAGCAGCCCCGGGACGGGATCCGGCTACACCTTC.

CDR3 sequence: CASSPKNTGELFF. CDR3 nucleotide sequence: TGTGCCAGCAGCCCCAAGAACACCGGGGAGCTGTTTTTT. The chain recombines TRBV7-6 with TRBJ2-2; D remains unclear. The germline V and J ends were trimmed by 5 bases and 1 base, with 5 bases remaining between them. Germline V lookup: CDR1 SGHVS, CDR2 FNYEAQ. This CDR3 is 13 amino acids long.

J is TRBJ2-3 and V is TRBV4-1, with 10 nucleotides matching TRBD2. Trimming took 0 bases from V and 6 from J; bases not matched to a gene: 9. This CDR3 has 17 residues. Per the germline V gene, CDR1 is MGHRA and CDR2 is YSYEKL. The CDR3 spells CASSQEGAGGPADTQYF. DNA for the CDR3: TGCGCCAGCAGCCAAGAGGGAGCGGGAGGGCCTGCCGATACGCAGTATTTT.

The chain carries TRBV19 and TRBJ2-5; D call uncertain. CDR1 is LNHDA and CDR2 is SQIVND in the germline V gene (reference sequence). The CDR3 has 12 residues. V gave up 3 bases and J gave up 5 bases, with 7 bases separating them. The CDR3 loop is CASSIGSETQYF. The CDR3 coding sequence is TGTGCCAGTAGTATTGGGTCGGAGACCCAGTACTTC.

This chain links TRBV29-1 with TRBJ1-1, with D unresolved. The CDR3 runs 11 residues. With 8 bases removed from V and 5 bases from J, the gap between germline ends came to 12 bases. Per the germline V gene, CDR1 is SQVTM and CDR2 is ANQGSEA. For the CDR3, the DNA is TGCAGCCACTGGGTTAATACTGAAGCTTTCTTT. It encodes CSHWVNTEAFF.

The DNA for the CDR3 is TGTGCCAGCAGCTCCCTCCGGGGGGGACTGAATCAGCCCCAGCATTTT. This gives the protein CASSSLRGGLNQPQHF. This chain uses TRBV7-2 with TRBJ1-5; tentative D call: TRBD1 (5 bases). The CDR3 consists of 16 residues. The V and J ends lost 4 bases and 4 bases respectively, with 17 bases between them. Germline V lookup: CDR1 SGHTA, CDR2 FQGNSA.

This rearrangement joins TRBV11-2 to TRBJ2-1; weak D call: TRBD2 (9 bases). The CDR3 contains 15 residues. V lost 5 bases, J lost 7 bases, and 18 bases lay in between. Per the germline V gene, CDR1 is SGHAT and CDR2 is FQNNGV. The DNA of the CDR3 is TGTGCCAGCAGCCAGGGGGCGGGAGGGCGGAATGAGCAGTTCTTC. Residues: CASSQGAGGRNEQFF.

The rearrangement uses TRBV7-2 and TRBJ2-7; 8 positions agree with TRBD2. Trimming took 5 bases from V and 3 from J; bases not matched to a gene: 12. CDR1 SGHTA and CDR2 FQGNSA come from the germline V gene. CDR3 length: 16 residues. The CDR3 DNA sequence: TGTGCCAGCAGCAAGGAGCCCGGACTAGCTCGCTACGAGCAGTACTTC. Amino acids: CASSKEPGLARYEQYF.

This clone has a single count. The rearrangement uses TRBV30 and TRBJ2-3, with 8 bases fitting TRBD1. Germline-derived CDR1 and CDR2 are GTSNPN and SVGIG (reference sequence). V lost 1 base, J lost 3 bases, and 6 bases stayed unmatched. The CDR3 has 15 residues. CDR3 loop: CAWSEAGGWTDTQYF. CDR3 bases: TGTGCCTGGAGTGAGGCAGGGGGCTGGACAGATACGCAGTATTTT.

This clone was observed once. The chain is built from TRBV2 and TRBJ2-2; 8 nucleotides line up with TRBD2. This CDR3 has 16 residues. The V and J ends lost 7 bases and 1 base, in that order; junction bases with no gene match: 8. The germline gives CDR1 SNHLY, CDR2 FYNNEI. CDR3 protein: CASTPGLAENTGELFF. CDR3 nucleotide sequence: TGTGCCAGCACTCCTGGACTAGCCGAGAACACCGGGGAGCTGTTTTTT.

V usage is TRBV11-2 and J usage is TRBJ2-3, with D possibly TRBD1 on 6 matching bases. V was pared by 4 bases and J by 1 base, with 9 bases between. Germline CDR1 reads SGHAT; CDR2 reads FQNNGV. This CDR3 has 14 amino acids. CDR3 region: CASSSRQGTDTQYF. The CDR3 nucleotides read TGTGCCAGCAGCTCCCGACAGGGCACAGATACGCAGTATTTT.